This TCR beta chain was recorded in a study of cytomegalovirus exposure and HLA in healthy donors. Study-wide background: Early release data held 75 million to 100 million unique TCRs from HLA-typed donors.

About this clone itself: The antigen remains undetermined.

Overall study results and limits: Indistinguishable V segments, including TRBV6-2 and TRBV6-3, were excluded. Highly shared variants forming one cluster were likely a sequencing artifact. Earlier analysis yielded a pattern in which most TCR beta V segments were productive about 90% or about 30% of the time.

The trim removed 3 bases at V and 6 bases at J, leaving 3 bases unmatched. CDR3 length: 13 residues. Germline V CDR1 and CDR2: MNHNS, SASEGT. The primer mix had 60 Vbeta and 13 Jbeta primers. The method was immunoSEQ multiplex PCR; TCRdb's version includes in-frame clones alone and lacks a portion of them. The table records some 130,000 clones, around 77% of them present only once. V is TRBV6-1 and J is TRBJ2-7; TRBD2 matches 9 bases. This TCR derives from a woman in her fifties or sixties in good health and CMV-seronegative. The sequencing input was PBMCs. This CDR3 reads CASSEGLALEQYF. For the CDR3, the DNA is TGTGCCAGCAGTGAGGGACTAGCCCTCGAGCAGTACTTC.